Each of the 4 T cell receptor beta chains below was sequenced from the same sample in a study of metastatic and nonmetastatic thyroid tumors. The entire patient cohort was treatment-naive prior to thyroid surgery. TCRdb re-called clones via MiXCR from the PCR reads. The sample carries some 17,000 clones, around 21% recorded once. Material for sequencing was adjacent normal tissue. These receptors came from a female donor with papillary thyroid cancer or a benign thyroid nodule (not recorded which). Some clones in this sample may be carry-over from other donors' samples.

J is TRBJ1-3 and V is TRBV6-1; D is possibly TRBD1 (5 bases). Germline-derived CDR1 and CDR2 are MNHNS and SASEGT. Deletions cut 10 bases from V and 0 bases from J, with 13 bases between. The CDR3 is 14 amino acids. The CDR3 sequence is CATAGEASGNTIYF. The DNA of the CDR3 is TGTGCCACCGCGGGGGAGGCCTCTGGAAACACCATATATTTT.

This chain joins TRBV28 and TRBJ2-1; D is ambiguous. V was cut by 2 bases and J by 5 bases, with 16 bases left in between. The CDR3 extends over 16 amino acids. CDR1 and CDR2 (germline): MDHEN, SYDVKM. The CDR3 DNA sequence: TGTGCCAGCAGTTTACGGGCCAACAGACGAGACAATGAGCAGTTCTTC. Encoded protein: CASSLRANRRDNEQFF.

The chain employs TRBV12-5 and TRBJ2-1; TRBD1 matches 7 bases. The CDR3 extends over 12 amino acids. Trimming took 1 base from V and 10 from J; bases not matched to a gene: 1. CDR1 and CDR2 (germline): LGHNT, FRNRAP. The CDR3 here is CASGLGDREQFF. CDR3 DNA: TGTGCTAGTGGTTTGGGGGACAGAGAGCAGTTCTTC.

In this sample, this clone turned up a few times. The chain joins TRBV2 to TRBJ1-6; D call uncertain. Germline V gives CDR1 SNHLY, CDR2 FYNNEI. Trimming shortened V by 4 bases and J by 7 bases, and 11 bases separated the two germline ends. The CDR3 runs to 14 residues. Here the CDR3 reads CASSASTRNSPLHF. As DNA, the CDR3 is TGTGCCAGCAGTGCCTCAACTCGGAATTCACCCCTCCACTTT.